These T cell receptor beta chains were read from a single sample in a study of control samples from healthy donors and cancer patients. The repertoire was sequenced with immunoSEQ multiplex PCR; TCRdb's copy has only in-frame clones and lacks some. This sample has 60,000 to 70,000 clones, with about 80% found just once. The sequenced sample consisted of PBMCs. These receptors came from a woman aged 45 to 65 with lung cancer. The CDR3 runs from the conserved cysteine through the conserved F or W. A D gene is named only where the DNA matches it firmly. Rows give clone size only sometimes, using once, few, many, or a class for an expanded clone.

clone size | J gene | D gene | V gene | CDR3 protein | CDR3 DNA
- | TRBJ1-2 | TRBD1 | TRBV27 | CASSPGTGVYGYTF | TGTGCCAGCAGTCCCGGGACAGGGGTCTATGGCTACACCTTC
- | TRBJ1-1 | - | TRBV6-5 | CASSYSPGHANTEAFF | TGTGCCAGCAGTTACTCCCCGGGACACGCGAACACTGAAGCTTTCTTT
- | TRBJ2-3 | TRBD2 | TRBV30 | CAWSVRRLAGGPNTQYF | TGTGCCTGGAGTGTACGTAGGCTAGCGGGGGGGCCTAATACGCAGTATTTT
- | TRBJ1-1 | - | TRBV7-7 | CASSLVQNTEAFF | TGTGCCAGCAGCTTGGTCCAGAACACTGAAGCTTTCTTT
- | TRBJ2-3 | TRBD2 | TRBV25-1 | CASSDSGGADTQYF | TGTGCCAGCAGTGATAGCGGGGGGGCGGATACGCAGTATTTT
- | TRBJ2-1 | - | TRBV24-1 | CATSDSGPSSYNEQFF | TGTGCCACCAGTGATTCGGGTCCTAGCTCCTACAATGAGCAGTTCTTC
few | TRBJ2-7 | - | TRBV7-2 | CASSLMFGTSSEQYF | TGTGCCAGCAGCTTAATGTTCGGGACTTCGAGCGAGCAGTACTTC
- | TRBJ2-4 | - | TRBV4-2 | CASSQERAATKNIQYF | TGTGCCAGCAGCCAAGAAAGGGCAGCAACCAAAAACATTCAGTACTTC
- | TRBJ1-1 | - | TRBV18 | CASSPGGVITEAFF | TGTGCCAGCTCACCAGGAGGGGTAATCACTGAAGCTTTCTTT
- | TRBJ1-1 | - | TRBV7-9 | CASNSGGTEAFF | TGTGCCAGCAACAGCGGGGGCACTGAAGCTTTCTTT
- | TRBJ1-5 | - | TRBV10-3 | CAIWTGRNNQPQHF | TGTGCCATCTGGACCGGGAGAAATAATCAGCCCCAGCATTTT
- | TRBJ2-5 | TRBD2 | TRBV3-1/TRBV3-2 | CASSQVFGGALETQYF | TGTGCCAGCAGCCAGGTATTCGGGGGGGCCTTAGAGACCCAGTACTTC
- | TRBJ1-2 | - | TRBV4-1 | CASSQDSGVVNPNYGYTF | TGCGCCAGCAGCCAAGATAGTGGCGTAGTGAACCCCAACTATGGCTACACCTTC
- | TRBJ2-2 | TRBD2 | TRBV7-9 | CASTLAGGLYTGELFF | TGTGCCAGCACCTTAGCGGGGGGGCTTTACACCGGGGAGCTGTTTTTT
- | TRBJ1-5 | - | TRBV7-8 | CASSSPGRDDQPQHF | TGTGCCAGCAGCTCCCCGGGAAGGGATGATCAGCCCCAGCATTTT
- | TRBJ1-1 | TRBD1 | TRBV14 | CASSQGRGSEAFF | TGTGCCAGCAGTCAGGGCAGGGGGTCTGAAGCTTTCTTT
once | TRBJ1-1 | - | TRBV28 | CASSLPSSGTLQNTEAFF | TGTGCCAGCAGTTTACCATCCTCCGGGACACTTCAGAACACTGAAGCTTTCTTT
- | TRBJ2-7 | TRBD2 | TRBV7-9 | CASRNSGGYEQYF | TGTGCCAGCAGAAATAGCGGGGGCTACGAGCAGTACTTC
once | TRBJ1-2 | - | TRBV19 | CASSREFDYGYTF | TGTGCCAGTAGTAGGGAGTTCGACTATGGCTACACCTTC
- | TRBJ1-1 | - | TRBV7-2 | CASSSRTKVNTEAFF | TGTGCCAGCAGCTCTAGGACAAAAGTGAACACTGAAGCTTTCTTT
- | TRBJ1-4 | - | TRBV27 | CASRPTMDRTNEKLFF | TGTGCCAGCCGGCCCACCATGGACAGAACTAATGAAAAACTGTTTTTT
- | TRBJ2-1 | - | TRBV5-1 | CASSLGRDPSYNEQFF | TGCGCCAGCAGCTTGGGGCGGGACCCCTCCTACAATGAGCAGTTCTTC
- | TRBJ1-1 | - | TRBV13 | CASSSMRGADEAFF | TGTGCCAGCAGCTCAATGCGGGGGGCTGATGAAGCTTTCTTT
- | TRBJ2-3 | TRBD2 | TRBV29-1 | CSVKGLDGTDTQYF | TGCAGCGTAAAAGGACTAGACGGCACAGATACGCAGTATTTT
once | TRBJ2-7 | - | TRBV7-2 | CASSLKNWGAYEQYF | TGTGCCAGCAGCTTAAAGAACTGGGGGGCCTACGAGCAGTACTTC
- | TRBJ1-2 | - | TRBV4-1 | CASSQDRQNYTF | TGCGCCAGCAGCCAAGATCGACAGAACTACACCTTC
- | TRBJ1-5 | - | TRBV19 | CASRPASGNNQPQHF | TGTGCCAGTAGGCCTGCCTCAGGTAACAATCAGCCCCAGCATTTT
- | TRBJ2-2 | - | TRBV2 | CASSPGRGRTGELFF | TGTGCCAGCAGCCCAGGGAGGGGGCGGACCGGGGAGCTGTTTTTT
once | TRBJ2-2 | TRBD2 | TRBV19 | CASIPKAGVTGELFF | TGTGCCAGTATCCCCAAAGCGGGGGTCACCGGGGAGCTGTTTTTT
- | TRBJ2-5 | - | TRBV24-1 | CATSDPDSRGRRETQYF | TGTGCCACCAGTGATCCGGACTCGCGGGGAAGAAGGGAGACCCAGTACTTC
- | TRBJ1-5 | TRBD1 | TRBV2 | CASSERTGVVQPQHF | TGTGCCAGCAGTGAACGGACAGGGGTGGTTCAGCCCCAGCATTTT
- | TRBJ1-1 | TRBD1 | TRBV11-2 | CASSLPDRGPTEAFF | TGTGCCAGCAGCCTTCCGGACAGGGGGCCCACTGAAGCTTTCTTT
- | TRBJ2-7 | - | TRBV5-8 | CASSDRFYEQYF | TGTGCCAGCTCGGACAGATTCTACGAGCAGTACTTC
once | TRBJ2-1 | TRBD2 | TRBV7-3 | CASSLRAGGPSSYNEQFF | TGTGCCAGCAGCTTAAGAGCGGGGGGCCCGAGCTCCTACAATGAGCAGTTCTTC
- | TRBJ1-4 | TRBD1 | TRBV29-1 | CSVEADRGGEKLFF | TGCAGCGTCGAGGCCGACAGGGGCGGTGAAAAACTGTTTTTT
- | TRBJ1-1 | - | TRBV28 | CASSFRQMNTEAFF | TGTGCCAGCAGTTTCAGGCAGATGAACACTGAAGCTTTCTTT
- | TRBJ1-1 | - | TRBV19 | CASSIDLGGNTEAFF | TGTGCCAGTAGTATAGATCTGGGGGGTAACACTGAAGCTTTCTTT
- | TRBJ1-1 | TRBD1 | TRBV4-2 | CASSQEDRRNTEAFF | TGTGCCAGCAGCCAAGAGGACAGGAGGAACACTGAAGCTTTCTTT
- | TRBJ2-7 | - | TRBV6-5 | CASQGGVREQYF | TGTGCCAGCCAGGGCGGGGTCCGGGAGCAGTACTTC